This T cell receptor (beta chain) was captured by sequencing in a study of shared T cell receptors in the human thymus. Germline-derived CDR1 and CDR2 are SGHDT and YYEEEE. Trimming cost V 4 bases and J 7 bases; bases outside gene matches: 10. The CDR3 is made up of 16 amino acids. Libraries were prepared by immunoSEQ multiplex PCR; TCRdb keeps only in-frame clonotypes and omits some of them. Of around 730,000 clones in the sample, over 75% are singletons; the top ten hold roughly 0.01%. Another study also made use of these data, one on human thymus T cells.

Sequenced input: thymocytes. This clonotype was sampled from a girl less than two years old with a congenital heart defect. This rearrangement joins TRBV5-6 to TRBJ2-1, with 11 bases matching TRBD2. In DNA, the CDR3 is TGTGCCAGCAGCCCGCCGGGTAGCGGGGGGGTTAATGAGCAGTTCTTC. This gives the protein CASSPPGSGGVNEQFF.